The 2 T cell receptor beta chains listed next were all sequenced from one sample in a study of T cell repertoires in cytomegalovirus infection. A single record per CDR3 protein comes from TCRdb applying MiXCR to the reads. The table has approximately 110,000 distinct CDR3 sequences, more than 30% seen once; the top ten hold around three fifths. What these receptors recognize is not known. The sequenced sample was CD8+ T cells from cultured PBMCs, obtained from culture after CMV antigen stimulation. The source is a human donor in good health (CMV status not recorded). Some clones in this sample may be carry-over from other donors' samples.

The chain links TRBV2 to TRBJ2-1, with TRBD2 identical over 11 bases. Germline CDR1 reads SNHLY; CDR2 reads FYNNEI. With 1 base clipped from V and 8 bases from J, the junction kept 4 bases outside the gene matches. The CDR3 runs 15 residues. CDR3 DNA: TGTGCCAGCAGTGAAGGGCTAGCGGGGGGAGATGAGCAGTTCTTC. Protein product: CASSEGLAGGDEQFF.

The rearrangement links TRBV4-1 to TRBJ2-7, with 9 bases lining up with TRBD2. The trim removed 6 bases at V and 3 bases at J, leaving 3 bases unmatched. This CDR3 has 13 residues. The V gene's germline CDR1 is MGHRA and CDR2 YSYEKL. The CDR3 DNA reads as TGCGCCAGCAGTCCGACTAGCGGCTACGAGCAGTACTTC. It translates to CASSPTSGYEQYF.